The clone carrying this T cell receptor beta chain appeared once. Its antigen remains unknown. The data derive from a study of blood T cells in healthy people across ages. CDR3 length: 14 amino acids. In germline, CDR1 is DFQATT, CDR2 SNEGSKA (reference sequence). V lost 0 bases to trimming and J lost 8 bases; unmatched junction nucleotides: 6. Isolation of PBMCs gave at least 6 million cells per sample. Study-wide points: Changes seen in expanded clonotypes were possibly confounded by donor CMV status left unknown.

Combining a sample-barcoded 5' primer with a J-beta primer mix, a second PCR ran for 7 to 11 cycles. TCRdb itself ran the 5' RACE reads through MiXCR, one entry per CDR3 protein. The sample holds about 1.8 million distinct CDR3 sequences, about 50% seen once. Sequenced: blood. The origin of this receptor is a woman in her forties in good health. The V call is TRBV20-1, the J call TRBJ1-2; TRBD1 agrees at 10 bases. The CDR3 DNA is TGCAGTGCTAGAGAACCGGGGACAGGGGCCGGCTACACCTTC. This encodes CSAREPGTGAGYTF.